The 10 T cell receptor beta chains below were found in one sample sequenced in a study of identifying expanded T cells in peripheral blood. Libraries were prepared by immunoSEQ multiplex PCR; TCRdb keeps only in-frame clonotypes and omits some of them. The table lists approximately 110,000 clones, roughly 89% of them singletons. Material: blood. All receptors derive from a person aged 18 to 70 in good health.

The J gene is TRBJ2-3, the V gene TRBV10-3; 9 bases are a match to TRBD2. CDR3 length equals 14 residues. Looked up from germline, CDR1 is ENHRY and CDR2 is SYGVKD. J gave up 5 bases and V 3 bases, and 3 bases lay outside the gene matches. The chain's CDR3 is CAISDGGGGDTQYF. As DNA, the CDR3 is TGTGCCATCAGTGACGGCGGGGGGGGAGATACGCAGTATTTT.

The chain recombines TRBV12-5 with TRBJ2-5, with D unclear. The germline V and J ends were trimmed by 1 base and 5 bases, with 17 bases remaining between them. Germline V gives CDR1 LGHNT, CDR2 FRNRAP. CDR3 length: 16 amino acids. In DNA, the CDR3 is TGTGCTAGTGGTTTGGCCCCTGGACCTAACGGGGAGACCCAGTACTTC. This sequence encodes CASGLAPGPNGETQYF.

V usage is TRBV7-2 and J usage is TRBJ2-7; D unclear. This CDR3 has 14 residues. V was clipped by 1 base and J by 5 bases, with 12 bases between them. The germline V gene has CDR1 SGHTA and CDR2 FQGNSA. This chain's CDR3 is CASSLGGAPDEQYF. CDR3 bases: TGTGCCAGCAGCTTAGGTGGCGCCCCCGACGAGCAGTACTTC.

The chain carries TRBV6-6 and TRBJ1-1; the D is unclear. The germline CDR1 and CDR2 sequences are MNHNY and SVGAGI (reference sequence). This CDR3 is built from 13 residues. The V end lost 6 bases, the J end lost 3 bases, and 11 bases lay between the germline ends. CDR3 sequence reads: CASSLSRDTEAFF. In DNA form, the CDR3 reads TGTGCCAGCAGCCTAAGTCGGGACACTGAAGCTTTCTTT.

This sequence joins TRBV27 and TRBJ1-2; D remains unclear. From germline, CDR1 is MNHEY and CDR2 SMNVEV (reference sequence). V gave up 3 bases and J gave up 8 bases, with 13 bases separating them. The CDR3 has 13 amino acids. The CDR3 sequence is CASSFGGLGGYTF. In DNA form, the CDR3 reads TGTGCCAGCAGTTTTGGAGGGCTAGGGGGCTACACCTTC.

The gene calls are TRBV7-6 and TRBJ2-2; D is uncertain. Germline CDR1 reads SGHVS; CDR2 reads FNYEAQ. There are 14 residues in the CDR3. With 3 bases removed from V and 8 bases from J, the gap between germline ends came to 13 bases. This CDR3 is CASSFSDTPGELFF. CDR3 nucleotide sequence: TGTGCCAGCAGCTTCTCGGATACCCCTGGGGAGCTGTTTTTT.

J is TRBJ1-2 and V is TRBV18, with TRBD1 matching over 7 bases. CDR1 and CDR2 (germline): KGHSH, LQKENI. With V trimmed by 0 bases and J by 6 bases, 1 base remained unmatched. This CDR3 spans 13 amino acids. The CDR3 protein is CASSPPGGDGYTF. The CDR3 coding sequence is TGTGCCAGCTCACCACCAGGGGGCGATGGCTACACCTTC.

The rearrangement links TRBV28 to TRBJ1-5, with 10 bases matching TRBD1. CDR3 size: 18 residues. Per the germline V gene, CDR1 is MDHEN and CDR2 is SYDVKM. The ends lost 4 bases at V and 9 bases at J; junction bases unmatched: 18. CDR3 DNA: TGTGCCAGCAGTTCCGGGACAGGGGTTGTTTTGGTGGCCCGGCCCCAGCATTTT. Its protein is CASSSGTGVVLVARPQHF.

The genes are TRBV14 and TRBJ1-1; D unclear. The ends were cut back, 3 bases at V and 1 base at J, with 15 bases in the middle. Germline CDR1 is SGHDN and CDR2 is FVKESK. The CDR3 runs 16 residues. For the CDR3, the DNA is TGTGCCAGCAGCCACGCCCAAGGGAAGGGGAACACTGAAGCTTTCTTT. Protein: CASSHAQGKGNTEAFF.

The V gene is TRBV15, the J gene TRBJ2-1; tentatively, D is TRBD2 (5 bases). This CDR3 has 13 residues. The germline CDR1 and CDR2 sequences are LNHNV and YYDKDF (reference sequence). Trimming pared 5 bases from V and 8 bases from J, leaving 13 bases between. The CDR3 sequence is CATSDEGWDEQFF. The DNA of the CDR3 is TGTGCCACCAGCGATGAGGGCTGGGATGAGCAGTTCTTC.